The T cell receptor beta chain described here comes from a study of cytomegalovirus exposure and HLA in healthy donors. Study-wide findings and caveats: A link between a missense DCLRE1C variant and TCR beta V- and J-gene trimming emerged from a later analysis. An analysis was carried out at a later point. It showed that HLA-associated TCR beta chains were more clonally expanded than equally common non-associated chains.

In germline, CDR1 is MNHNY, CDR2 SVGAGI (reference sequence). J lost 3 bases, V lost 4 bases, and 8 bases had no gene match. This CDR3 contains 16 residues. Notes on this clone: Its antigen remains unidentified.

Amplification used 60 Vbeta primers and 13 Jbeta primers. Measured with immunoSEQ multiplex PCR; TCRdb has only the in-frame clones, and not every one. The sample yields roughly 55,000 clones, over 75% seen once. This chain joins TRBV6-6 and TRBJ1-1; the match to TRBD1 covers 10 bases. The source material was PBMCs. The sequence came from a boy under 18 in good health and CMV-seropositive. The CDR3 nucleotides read TGTGCCAGCAGTTTCCGGGACAGGGGCCCCTACACTGAAGCTTTCTTT. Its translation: CASSFRDRGPYTEAFF.